The 15 T cell receptor beta chains presented below share a single source sample, sequenced in a study of blood T cell repertoires in COVID-19 (dated by TCRdb to the early 2020s). Receptors were amplified or captured by the immunoSEQ multiplex PCR assay. TCRdb stores this immuneACCESS table with in-frame sequences only. Part of the clones is absent; in the studies checked, under half of the shortfall reflects unresolved V genes, and no reason is known for the rest. In all, the sample holds roughly 100,000 clones, and roughly 80% of those were seen once. Together, the top ten hold 15% to 19% of the sample. The sequencing input was peripheral blood. Receptors were obtained from a woman of 80 years or more with acute or convalescent COVID-19.

J is TRBJ1-1 and V is TRBV30; 9 nucleotides line up with TRBD1. The CDR3 covers 15 residues. Germline V CDR1 and CDR2: GTSNPN, SVGIG (reference sequence). The junction had 12 bases not matched to a gene; V was cut back by 3 bases and J by 7 bases. The CDR3 is CAWSNSATGGNEAFF. CDR3 nucleotides: TGTGCCTGGAGCAACTCGGCGACAGGGGGTAATGAAGCTTTCTTT.

The genes are TRBV14 and TRBJ2-2, with 12 bases identical to TRBD2. The germline V gene has CDR1 SGHDN and CDR2 FVKESK. The CDR3 runs 19 residues. The J segment lost 5 bases and the V segment lost 0 bases, leaving 10 bases of the junction unmatched. In DNA, the CDR3 is TGTGCCAGCAGCCAAGATTTTCGGCTAGCGGGAGGGCGAACCGGGGAGCTGTTTTTT. Its translation: CASSQDFRLAGGRTGELFF.

This clone occurred a few times. The V and J genes are TRBV19 and TRBJ1-5, with D tentatively TRBD1 (5 bases). The germline CDR1 and CDR2 sequences are LNHDA and SQIVND (reference sequence). The V end lost 1 base, the J end lost 5 bases, and 18 bases lay between the germline ends. The CDR3 loop spans 17 amino acids. CDR3 nucleotide sequence: TGTGCCAGTAGTATAGGCAGCAGGGCCTCTGGGGATCAGCCCCAGCATTTT. Translated: CASSIGSRASGDQPQHF.

The rearrangement joins TRBV12-5 to TRBJ1-5; 7 nucleotides align to TRBD1. Germline V gene data show CDR1 as LGHNT and CDR2 as FRNRAP. The CDR3 has 16 amino acids. Germline trimming cut 4 bases from V and 3 bases from J; bases unmatched to any gene: 9. CDR3 bases: TGTGCTAGTGGTTCCACCGGACAGGAGTACAATCAGCCCCAGCATTTT. As protein: CASGSTGQEYNQPQHF.

The CDR3 nucleotides read TGTGCCAGCAGTTGGGGACTAGCAGGGAATGAGCAGTTCTTC. Amino acids: CASSWGLAGNEQFF. J is TRBJ2-1 and V is TRBV27; 9 nucleotides match TRBD2. The germline gives CDR1 MNHEY, CDR2 SMNVEV (reference sequence). CDR3 size: 14 residues. Germline trimming cut 4 bases from V and 7 bases from J; bases unmatched to any gene: 5.

V usage is TRBV9 and J usage is TRBJ1-2; 8 bases line up with TRBD1. Germline CDR1 reads SGDLS; CDR2 reads YYNGEE. V was clipped by 3 bases and J by 8 bases; unmatched bases: 6. The CDR3 is 13 amino acids. The CDR3 DNA follows: TGTGCCAGCAGCGGAAGGACAGGGCGAGGCTACACCTTC. Protein sequence: CASSGRTGRGYTF.

The chain is built from TRBV14 and TRBJ1-6; D unresolved. CDR1 SGHDN and CDR2 FVKESK come from the germline V gene. This CDR3 comprises 14 residues. The germline V and J ends were trimmed by 0 bases and 6 bases, with 6 bases remaining between them. The CDR3 here is CASSQEGSNSPLHF. The CDR3 DNA sequence: TGTGCCAGCAGCCAAGAGGGCAGTAATTCACCCCTCCACTTT. The full variable domain, in which reference TRBV14 and TRBJ1-6 provide the parts outside the CDR3, is EAGVTQFPSHSVIEKGQTVTLRCDPISGHDNLYWYRRVMGKEIKFLLHFVKESKQDESGMPNNRFLAERTGGTYSTLKVQPAELEDSGVYFCASSQEGSNSPLHFGNGTRLTVT.

The chain couples TRBV6-5 to TRBJ1-3; a possible D gene is TRBD1 (5 bases). Trimming left V 6 bases short and J 2 bases short, with 11 bases between. The germline V gene encodes CDR1 MNHEY and CDR2 SVGAGI. CDR3 length: 14 amino acids. CDR3 loop: CASRPGVTGNTIYF. CDR3 DNA sequence: TGTGCCAGCAGACCGGGGGTGACTGGAAACACCATATATTTT.

The V gene is TRBV7-9, the J gene TRBJ1-5; 9 nucleotides agree with TRBD1. The germline gives CDR1 SEHNR, CDR2 FQNEAQ (reference sequence). V was pared by 5 bases and J by 6 bases, with 5 bases of the junction left unmatched. This CDR3 has 14 amino acids. The chain's CDR3 is CASSVGTGSQPQHF. DNA for the CDR3: TGTGCCAGCAGCGTTGGGACAGGGAGTCAGCCCCAGCATTTT. Combining the CDR3 with reference TRBV7-9 and TRBJ1-5 gives the whole variable domain DTGVSQNPRHKITKRGQNVTFRCDPISEHNRLYWYRQTLGQGPEFLTYFQNEAQLEKSRLLSDRFSAERPKGSFSTLEIQRTEQGDSAMYLCASSVGTGSQPQHFGDGTRLSIL.

The rearrangement uses TRBV7-8 and TRBJ2-1; TRBD2 matches 9 bases. J was trimmed by 6 bases and V by 5 bases; bases with no gene match: 8. This CDR3 region has 15 residues. Germline loops: CDR1 SGHVS, CDR2 FQNEAQ. CDR3 sequence reads: CASSPPGGGGNEQFF. The CDR3 DNA is TGTGCCAGCAGCCCCCCCGGCGGGGGGGGCAATGAGCAGTTCTTC.

The chain recombines TRBV19 with TRBJ1-5; a weak D match, TRBD1 (6 bases). CDR3 length equals 16 residues. CDR1 is LNHDA and CDR2 is SQIVND in the germline V gene (reference sequence). Between the trimmed V and J ends, which lost 3 bases and 7 bases, there was a span of 19 bases. The CDR3 bases are TGTGCCAGTAGTATTCTGGCGGGGGCATGGGGCCAGCCCCAGCATTTT. Amino acid sequence: CASSILAGAWGQPQHF.

This clone was picked up one time. The rearrangement uses TRBV20-1 and TRBJ2-1, with a tentative D call TRBD2 (5 bases). The CDR3 is 13 amino acids. Germline V gene data show CDR1 as DFQATT and CDR2 as SNEGSKA (reference sequence). The V end was cut by 3 bases, the J end by 3 bases, with 9 bases between. CDR3 DNA sequence: TGCAGTGCTAGTACCGGGAACTACAATGAGCAGTTCTTC. Encoded protein: CSASTGNYNEQFF.

The chain is built from TRBV27 and TRBJ1-6; 10 nucleotides match TRBD1. Germline CDR1 is MNHEY and CDR2 is SMNVEV (reference sequence). The CDR3 totals 15 residues. Trimming took 3 bases from V and 9 from J; bases not matched to a gene: 5. The CDR3 DNA reads as TGTGCCAGCAGTTTCTCCGGGACAGGGGTTTCACCCCTCCACTTT. Amino acid sequence: CASSFSGTGVSPLHF.

The CDR3 DNA follows: TGTGCCAGCAGTTTAGCCTTACTAGCGGGAGGCCGGGGAGATACGCAGTATTTT. This gives the protein CASSLALLAGGRGDTQYF. This rearrangement joins TRBV28 to TRBJ2-3; 12 bases match TRBD2. The CDR3 has 18 residues. The V gene's germline CDR1 is MDHEN and CDR2 SYDVKM. The trim removed 2 bases at V and 5 bases at J, leaving 11 bases unmatched.

This clone was seen only a few times. This chain links TRBV7-8 with TRBJ2-3; 11 positions match TRBD2. The J segment lost 6 bases and the V segment lost 5 bases, leaving 10 bases of the junction unmatched. Germline CDR1 and CDR2: SGHVS and FQNEAQ. CDR3 size: 16 residues. CDR3 nucleotide sequence: TGTGCCAGCAGCCCTTTAGCGGGAGGGCCACTGGATACGCAGTATTTT. Translating it yields CASSPLAGGPLDTQYF.